Detailed here is one T cell receptor (beta chain). Its antigen has not been determined. Base quality data are lacking; no much larger clone is found one base away. The sample is drawn from a study of cytomegalovirus exposure and HLA in healthy donors listed by TCRdb under 2017. As for the study more broadly: An earlier analysis of several hundred of the donors reported 250 to 300 Gb of sequence data and more than 90 million unique TCR beta sequences from 150 million to 200 million T cells. Roughly 320 gigabases of sequencing data and roughly 81 million unique TCR sequences made up an early release that covered 500 to 700 HLA-typed donors. Of the 300 to 450 genotyped donors, 80% to 90% were placed in the genetic ancestry cluster associated with self-reported Caucasian donors. The study aimed to test whether cataloging public T cell receptors could reveal signatures of past pathogen exposure. The study used immunosequencing to profile the T cell repertoires of more than 650 subjects and linked those repertoires to cytomegalovirus serostatus. Along with the approximately 650-subject first cohort, a separate validation cohort of about 110 different subjects was used. To predict cytomegalovirus infection status, the study brought together high-throughput TCR immunosequencing, statistical association of individual TCRs with disease status, and machine learning. To study patterns of TCR occurrence, a later analysis re-analyzed previously published TCR beta repertoires from more than 550 donors and added high-resolution HLA genotyping. Rather than using new phenotypic data, the later analysis identified candidate immune exposures from TCR beta sequences and from how often those sequences occurred across donors. To decide whether each TCR beta V gene segment behaved as functional or pseudogenic, an earlier analysis of fewer than 750 of the donors relied on high-throughput TCR beta sequencing. Alongside the repertoire data, information on donor age, sex, ethnicity and CMV serostatus was compiled. Genome-wide SNP genotypes for about 55% of the roughly 670 donors were used in a later genetic analysis, which treated that subset as a discovery cohort. Every discovery cohort repertoire had been produced on one sequencing platform. Both class I and class II loci were covered by HLA typing, at four-digit resolution. Typing coverage varied by locus: about 629-630 donors for A, B, C, DRB1 and DQB1; more than 500 for DQA1; more than 600 for DPA1; about 450 for DPB1. Because of strong linkage in the cohort, a handful of DR-DQ haplotypes were treated as single units for association and clustering. Among about 360 genotyped donors of the cohort, an average of approximately 230,000 unique TCR beta nucleotide sequences were sequenced per donor, roughly 20% of them non-productive. Study-wide findings and limitations: In this cohort, only TCR beta chains were sequenced, and detectable features were limited by the absence of alpha or paired-chain data. The authors suggested that the approach could potentially be extended to other disease states and immunological phenotypes. Linkage disequilibrium might explain the correlated functional status among segregating V segments, but an unknown experimental factor could not be ruled out. According to a later analysis, most CMV-associated TCR beta chains appeared to be HLA-restricted, and the HLA associations seemed to be driven largely by CMV exposure. Because counts were too low, seventeen rarely observed V segments, including chromosome 9 orphons, were excluded from the earlier analysis of around 590 of the donors. In a later analysis, about 16,000 TCR beta sequences were associated with specific HLA alleles at a false discovery rate of 0.05. Some IMGT-functional V segments, including TRBV6-2 and TRBV6-3, could not be told apart with the 87-base-pair reads, so those segments were excluded. When HLA alleles, especially DR and DQ, strongly co-occurred, attributing TCR associations to individual alleles was difficult. A later genetic analysis reported fewer N-insertions in productive TCRs among donors in an Asian-associated ancestry cluster than the approximately 700-donor mean. CMV serostatus was the only immune exposure information available for the cohort. In vitro tests confirmed that a few of the cytomegalovirus-associated TCR beta chains recognize cytomegalovirus antigens. The study listed over 150 TCR beta chains as associated with cytomegalovirus. An earlier analysis of around 500 of the donors showed that most TCR beta V segments appeared in productive rearrangements either about 90% or about 30% of the time, which broadly matched IMGT annotations. In a later analysis, TCR association rates were found to vary across HLA loci, with the most associated TCRs seen for DRB1 alleles and the fewest for HLA-C alleles. The classifier was reported to diagnose cytomegalovirus status with high specificity and sensitivity in both the original cohort and the validation cohort. A cluster of highly shared sequence variants was judged likely to be a technical artifact of the sequencing pipeline. Compared with equally common non-associated chains, HLA-associated TCR beta chains in a later analysis were more clonally expanded and had lower generation probabilities. Most TCR sequences were seen in very few donors, while some public TCRs were found in many individuals. The presence/absence analyses assumed that sequencing depth was roughly uniform across donors, and that assumption may not be true. V-gene and J-gene trimming of TCR beta chains was associated with a missense DCLRE1C variant in a later genetic analysis, and the association was replicated in an independent cohort. A further reported finding was that TCR beta sequences accurately predicted the HLA-A and HLA-B alleles for most subjects in the first cohort. HLA typing was unavailable for some donors at each locus, so association tests used only the typed subset. Several of the top co-occurrence clusters appeared to be linked to parvovirus B19, influenza, CMV and Epstein-Barr virus, according to a later analysis.

The germline V gene encodes CDR1 LNHDA and CDR2 SQIVND (reference sequence). From the cysteine through the phenylalanine, the CDR3 covers 14 amino acids. Only CDR3 DNA remains: 42 bases, in frame from the first base. Cut back by 5 bases and 6 bases, the V and J ends lie 14 bases apart. Receptor amplification or capture employed the immunoSEQ multiplex PCR assay. For the multiplex PCR, a mixture combining 60 forward primers for TCR Vbeta segments and 13 reverse primers for TCR Jbeta segments was used. A multiplex PCR assay on genomic DNA amplified the CDR3 region of rearranged TCR beta genes. The Illumina HiSeq System was used to sequence the amplified TCR beta libraries as 87-base-pair reads. On the study's bioinformatics: A later analysis counted tens of millions of unique TCR beta chains across the 650 to 700 repertoires, and roughly 9.9 million of these chains were shared by at least two donors. Raw reads were error-corrected and collapsed into unique sequences with a nearest-neighbor algorithm that merged closely related sequences to remove PCR and sequencing errors. V, D and J gene segments were assigned by aligning CDR3 sequences to IMGT reference sequences. For a sequence to be retained, at least a six-nucleotide match to both a V gene segment and a J gene segment was required. A rearrangement was called productive if the CDR3 had no stop codons and remained in frame with V and J, and every other rearrangement was called non-productive. Following IMGT convention, CDR3 was defined as the stretch from the second conserved V-encoded cysteine to the conserved J-encoded phenylalanine. The earlier analysis of a few hundred of the donors excluded sequences that lacked an unambiguous match to a single V gene segment. An earlier analysis of a few hundred of the donors called V segments functional above 56.7% productive rearrangements and segregating when the between-donor standard deviation exceeded 5%. A statistical classification framework was built to diagnose cytomegalovirus status from the catalog of TCR beta chain sequences. A later analysis assigned V and J genes by comparing TCR nucleotide sequences with IMGT/GENE-DB human TR gene sequences. In a later analysis, CDR3 sequences and most-parsimonious VDJ recombination scenarios were assigned using the TCRdist pipeline. In a later analysis, each TCR beta chain was defined by its CDR3 amino acid sequence together with its V-gene family, and reads without a unique V-gene family were excluded. To address suspected cross-contamination and a sequencing artifact, a later analysis removed some 620 highly shared, low-generation-probability nucleotide sequences. A later analysis calculated a clonal expansion index for each public chain from normalized within-repertoire ranks of inferred template counts. In a later analysis, generation probabilities were computed with a VDJ recombination model fitted to out-of-frame rearrangements, and the resulting probabilities were checked against IGoR. A later analysis scored TCR-TCR, TCR-HLA and TCR-CMV co-occurrence with hypergeometric tests, applying a repertoire-size bias correction to TCR pairs. In a later analysis, false discovery rates were estimated by permuting HLA or CMV assignments 20 times. A later analysis grouped co-occurring TCRs with DBSCAN, adding TCRdist sequence similarity when clustering within HLA-allele-positive subsets. Repertoires with fewer than 30,000 or more than 120,000 public chains were left out of co-occurrence clustering, as were several repertoires with anomalous nucleotide sharing. TCRdb stores this immuneACCESS table with in-frame sequences only. Part of the clones is absent; in the studies checked, under half of the shortfall reflects unresolved V genes, and no reason is known for the rest. V and J calls plus clone size are reproduced from that table; the DNA served to infer D and trimming. Within this sample are under 200,000 clones, with around 84% of them counted one time only. Approximately 8% of the sample goes to the ten largest clones.

The cohort comprised around 700 healthy bone marrow donors. At the time of sampling, every cohort member was nominally healthy, though immune exposures that went unrecorded were likely present. The donor tested CMV seropositive, placing the donor among the approximately 290 seropositive members of the cohort. A peripheral blood sample was collected from each donor, and TCR beta sequencing was performed on peripheral blood mononuclear cells. The Qiagen DNeasy Blood Extraction Kit was used to extract genomic DNA from the blood cell samples. Sequenced: PBMCs. The receptor was isolated from a male donor in good health and CMV-seropositive. The chain was built from TRBV19 and TRBJ1-5, with no confidently assigned D gene. The CDR3 is CASSPRPGGQPQHF. DNA sequence: TGTGCCAGTAGTCCTCGGCCAGGAGGTCAGCCCCAGCATTTT.